This TCR beta chain was recorded in a study of T-cell memory formation after mild COVID-19. TCR alpha and TCR beta cDNA libraries carrying sample barcodes and UMIs were produced by 5'RACE using constant-segment primers. One entry per CDR3 protein results from TCRdb running MiXCR on the 5' RACE reads. The table shows a few hundred thousand distinct CDR3 sequences, with approximately 15% occurring only once. Study-wide points: Largely, contracting CD4+ clones fell within CM and EM, and contracting CD8+ clones within EMRA. Later expanders leaned toward CD4+, whereas clones contracting from day 15 to 85 were balanced CD4/CD8.

This clonotype has only a few counts. The antigen is not known. The specimen sequenced was PBMCs or a T cell subset sorted from them (not recorded which). The clonotype comes from a man aged 18 to 35 who had mild COVID-19 (a few samples of this study predate the infection). Cell type and time point are not known.

This chain's CDR3 is CASRQTGNTQYF. The CDR3 coding sequence is TGTGCCAGCAGGCAGACAGGGAATACGCAGTATTTT. The rearrangement links TRBV7-9 to TRBJ2-3, with 7 bases matching TRBD1. Trimming removed 6 bases from V and 7 bases from J; junction bases left unmatched: 4. The germline V gene has CDR1 SEHNR and CDR2 FQNEAQ (reference sequence). The CDR3 has 12 residues.